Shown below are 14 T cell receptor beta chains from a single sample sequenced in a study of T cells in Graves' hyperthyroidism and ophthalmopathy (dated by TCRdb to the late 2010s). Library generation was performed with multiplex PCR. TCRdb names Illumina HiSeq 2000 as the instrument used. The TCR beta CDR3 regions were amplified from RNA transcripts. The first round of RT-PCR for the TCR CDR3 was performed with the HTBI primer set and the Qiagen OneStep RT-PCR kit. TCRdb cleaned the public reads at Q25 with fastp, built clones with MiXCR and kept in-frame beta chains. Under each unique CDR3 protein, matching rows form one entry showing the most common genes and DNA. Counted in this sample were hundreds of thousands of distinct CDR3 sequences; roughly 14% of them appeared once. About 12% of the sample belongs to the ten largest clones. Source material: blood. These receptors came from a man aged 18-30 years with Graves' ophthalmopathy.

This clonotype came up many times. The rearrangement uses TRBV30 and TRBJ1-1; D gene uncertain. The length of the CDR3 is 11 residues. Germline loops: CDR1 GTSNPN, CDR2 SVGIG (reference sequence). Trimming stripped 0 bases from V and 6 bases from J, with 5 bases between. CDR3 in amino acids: CAWSVGPEAFF. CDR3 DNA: TGTGCCTGGAGTGTCGGTCCTGAAGCTTTCTTT.

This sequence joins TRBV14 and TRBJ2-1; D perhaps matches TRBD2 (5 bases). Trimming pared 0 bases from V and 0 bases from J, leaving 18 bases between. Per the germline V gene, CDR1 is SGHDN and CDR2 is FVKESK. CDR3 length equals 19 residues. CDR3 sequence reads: CASSQDWAAGQSSYNEQFF. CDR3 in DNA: TGTGCCAGCAGCCAAGATTGGGCGGCGGGCCAAAGCTCCTACAATGAGCAGTTCTTC.

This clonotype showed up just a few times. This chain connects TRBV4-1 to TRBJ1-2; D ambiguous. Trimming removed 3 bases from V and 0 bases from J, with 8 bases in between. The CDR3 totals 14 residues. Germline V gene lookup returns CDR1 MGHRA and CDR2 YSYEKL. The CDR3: CASSHLPTNYGYTF. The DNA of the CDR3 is TGCGCCAGCAGCCATCTTCCGACTAACTATGGCTACACCTTC.

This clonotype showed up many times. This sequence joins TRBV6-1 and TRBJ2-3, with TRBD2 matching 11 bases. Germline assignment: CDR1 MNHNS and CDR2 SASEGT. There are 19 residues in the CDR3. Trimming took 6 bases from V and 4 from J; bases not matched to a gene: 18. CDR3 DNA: TGTGCCAGCAGCCGCGCTGGGGCTAGCGGGGGGATTGCGCCAGATACGCAGTATTTT. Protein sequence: CASSRAGASGGIAPDTQYF.

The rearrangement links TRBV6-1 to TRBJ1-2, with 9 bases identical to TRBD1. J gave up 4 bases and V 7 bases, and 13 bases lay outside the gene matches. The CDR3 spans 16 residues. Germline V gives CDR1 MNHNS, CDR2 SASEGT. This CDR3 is CASTPDRGVVSYGYTF. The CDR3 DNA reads TGTGCCAGCACCCCGGACAGGGGAGTCGTCAGCTATGGCTACACCTTC.

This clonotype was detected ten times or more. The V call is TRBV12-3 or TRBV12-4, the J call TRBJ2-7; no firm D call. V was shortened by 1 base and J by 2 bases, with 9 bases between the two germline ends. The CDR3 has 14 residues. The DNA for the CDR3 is TGTGCCAGCAGTTTAGGGACGGTTGCCTACGAGCAGTACTTC. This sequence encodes CASSLGTVAYEQYF.

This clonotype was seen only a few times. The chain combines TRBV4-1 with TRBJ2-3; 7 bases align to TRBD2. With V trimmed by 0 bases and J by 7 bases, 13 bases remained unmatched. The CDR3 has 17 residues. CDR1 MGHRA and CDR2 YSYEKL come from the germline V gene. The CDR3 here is CASSQDGDYPGRNTQYF. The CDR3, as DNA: TGCGCCAGCAGCCAAGATGGGGACTACCCGGGTCGGAATACGCAGTATTTT.

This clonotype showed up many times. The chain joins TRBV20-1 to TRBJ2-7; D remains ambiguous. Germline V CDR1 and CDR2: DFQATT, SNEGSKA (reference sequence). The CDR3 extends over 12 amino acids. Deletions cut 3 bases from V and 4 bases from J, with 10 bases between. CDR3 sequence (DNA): TGCAGTGCTAGTATTTCAGCTTACGAGCAGTACTTC. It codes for CSASISAYEQYF.

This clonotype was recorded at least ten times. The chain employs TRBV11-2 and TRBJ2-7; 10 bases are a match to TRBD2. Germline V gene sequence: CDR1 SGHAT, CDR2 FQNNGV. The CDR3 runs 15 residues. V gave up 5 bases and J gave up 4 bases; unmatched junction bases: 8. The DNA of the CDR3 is TGTGCCAGCAGCCGAGAGGCTAGCGGGAGTTACGAGCAGTACTTC. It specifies CASSREASGSYEQYF.

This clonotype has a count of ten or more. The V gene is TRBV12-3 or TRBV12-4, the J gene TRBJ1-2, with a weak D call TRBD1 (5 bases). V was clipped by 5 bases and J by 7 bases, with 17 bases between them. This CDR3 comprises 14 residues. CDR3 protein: CASSPQGPVRGYTF. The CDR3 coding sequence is TGTGCCAGCAGTCCTCAGGGTCCCGTGCGTGGCTACACCTTC.

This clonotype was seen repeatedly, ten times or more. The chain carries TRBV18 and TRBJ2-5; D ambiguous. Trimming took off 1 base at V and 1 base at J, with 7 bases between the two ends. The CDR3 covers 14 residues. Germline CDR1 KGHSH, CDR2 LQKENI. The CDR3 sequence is CASSPRRAQETQYF. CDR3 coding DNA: TGTGCCAGCTCACCACGTCGGGCCCAAGAGACCCAGTACTTC.

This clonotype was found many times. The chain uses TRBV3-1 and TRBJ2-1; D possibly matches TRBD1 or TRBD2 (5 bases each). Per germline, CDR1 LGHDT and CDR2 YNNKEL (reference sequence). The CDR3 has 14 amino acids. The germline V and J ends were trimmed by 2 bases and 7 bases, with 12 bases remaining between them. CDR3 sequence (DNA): TGTGCCAGCAGCCAATGGGACCCCTCAAATGAGCAGTTCTTC. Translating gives CASSQWDPSNEQFF.

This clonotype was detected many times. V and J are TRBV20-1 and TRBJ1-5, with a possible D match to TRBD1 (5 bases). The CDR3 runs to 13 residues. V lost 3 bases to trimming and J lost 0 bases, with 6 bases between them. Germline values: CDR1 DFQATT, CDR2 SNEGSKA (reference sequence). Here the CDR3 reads CSASRDSNQPQHF. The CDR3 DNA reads TGCAGTGCTAGCAGGGATAGCAATCAGCCCCAGCATTTT.

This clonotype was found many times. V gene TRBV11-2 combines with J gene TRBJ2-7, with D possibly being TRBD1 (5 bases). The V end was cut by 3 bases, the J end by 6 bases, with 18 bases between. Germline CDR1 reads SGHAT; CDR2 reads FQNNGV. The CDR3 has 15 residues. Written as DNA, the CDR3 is TGTGCCAGCAGCTTTCGAGACAGACAGAACCTCGAGCAGTACTTC. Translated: CASSFRDRQNLEQYF.